This entry lists 29 T cell receptor beta chains sequenced from one sample in a study of cytotoxic CD8 clonotypes in ibrutinib-treated CLL. Clones were read by immunoSEQ multiplex PCR, and TCRdb kept only the in-frame ones, dropping some. The table includes around 310,000 clones, about 80% detected once. Sequenced material: PBMCs, taken before ibrutinib treatment. Every receptor here comes from a human donor with chronic lymphocytic leukemia.

In regard to this clone: This CDR3 is also generated by other DNA sequences in the sample. The V call is TRBV30, the J call TRBJ1-5, with D possibly TRBD1 on 5 matching bases. Trimming removed 0 bases at V and 4 bases at J, with 7 bases between. CDR3 length equals 13 residues. Germline V gives CDR1 GTSNPN, CDR2 SVGIG (reference sequence). CDR3 nucleotide sequence: TGTGCCTGGAGTGTATCAGGGAATCAGCCCCAGCATTTT. Amino acid sequence: CAWSVSGNQPQHF. Complete variable domain (other parts from reference TRBV30 and TRBJ1-5): SQTIHQWPATLVQPVGSPLSLECTVEGTSNPNLYWYRQAAGRGLQLLFYSVGIGQISSEVPQNLSASRPQDRQFILSSKKLLLSDSGFYLCAWSVSGNQPQHFGDGTRLSIL.

The chain has TRBV5-5 and TRBJ1-1; D might be TRBD1 (5 bases). V lost 0 bases, J lost 1 base, and 10 bases lay in between. This CDR3 spans 15 amino acids. CDR1 and CDR2 from the germline V gene are SGHKS and YYEKEE (reference sequence). The CDR3 bases are TGTGCCAGCAGCTTGGCAGGGTTTGGGAACACTGAAGCTTTCTTT. Translating gives CASSLAGFGNTEAFF.

As to this clone: Other DNA sequences in the same sample also yield this CDR3. The genes are TRBV9 and TRBJ2-5, with D uncertain. Germline assignment: CDR1 SGDLS and CDR2 YYNGEE. The V end was cut by 0 bases, the J end by 3 bases, with 3 bases between. The CDR3 runs to 12 residues. Here the CDR3 reads CASSVGEETQYF. CDR3 nucleotide sequence: TGTGCCAGCAGCGTAGGGGAAGAGACCCAGTACTTC.

The V call is TRBV15, the J call TRBJ1-1; D uncertain. CDR1 is LNHNV, CDR2 YYDKDF, per germline (reference sequence). This CDR3 spans 11 amino acids. The V and J ends lost 0 bases and 10 bases respectively, with 6 bases between them. The CDR3 is CATSRDQIAFF. The CDR3 DNA follows: TGTGCCACCAGCAGAGACCAAATAGCTTTCTTT.

The chain joins TRBV30 to TRBJ1-2; 9 nucleotides align to TRBD1. V lost 0 bases and J lost 3; bases outside the gene matches: 8. This CDR3 is built from 16 residues. Germline V CDR1 and CDR2: GTSNPN, SVGIG (reference sequence). The CDR3 sequence: CAWSVLGQGSHYGYTF. CDR3 nucleotides: TGTGCCTGGAGTGTACTGGGACAGGGAAGTCACTATGGCTACACCTTC.

This chain joins TRBV9 and TRBJ2-1; weak D call: TRBD1 (5 bases). Trimming removed 6 bases at V and 2 bases at J, with 9 bases between. This CDR3 spans 13 amino acids. The germline V gene has CDR1 SGDLS and CDR2 YYNGEE. The CDR3 spells CASKSTAYNEQFF. CDR3 sequence (DNA): TGTGCCAGCAAGTCGACAGCCTACAATGAGCAGTTCTTC.

The chain carries TRBV23-1 and TRBJ2-7, with D possibly TRBD2 on 6 matching bases. TRBV23-1 is labeled an ORF, and its function is uncertain. This CDR3 contains 17 residues. With 4 bases removed from V and 3 bases from J, the gap between germline ends came to 22 bases. Here the CDR3 reads CASSLTRRGEVGYEQYF. The CDR3 DNA follows: TGCGCCAGCAGTCTAACCAGGCGGGGAGAAGTCGGCTACGAGCAGTACTTC.

The chain employs TRBV28 and TRBJ2-1; weak D call: TRBD1 (6 bases). The CDR3 loop spans 13 amino acids. Trimming removed 2 bases at V and 5 bases at J, with 7 bases between. The germline V gene has CDR1 MDHEN and CDR2 SYDVKM. The CDR3 region has the DNA TGTGCCAGCAGTTTACGGACAGACAATGAGCAGTTCTTC. This gives the protein CASSLRTDNEQFF.

V gene TRBV6-5 combines with J gene TRBJ1-2; 8 bases are shared with TRBD1. CDR1 MNHEY and CDR2 SVGAGI come from the germline V gene. J gave up 4 bases and V 6 bases, and 7 bases lay outside the gene matches. The CDR3 runs 14 residues. For the CDR3, the DNA is TGTGCCAGCAGAGACCGGACAGGGCCCTATGGCTACACCTTC. Its protein product is CASRDRTGPYGYTF.

The chain joins TRBV5-6 to TRBJ2-5; tentatively, D is TRBD2 (5 bases). The ends were cut back, 0 bases at V and 4 bases at J, with 10 bases in the middle. Germline values: CDR1 SGHDT, CDR2 YYEEEE. CDR3 length: 14 residues. The CDR3 region has the DNA TGTGCCAGCAGCTTGGGGAGTGCGGGAGAGACCCAGTACTTC. It translates to CASSLGSAGETQYF.

The genes are TRBV6-1 and TRBJ2-1; D is ambiguous. The germline gives CDR1 MNHNS, CDR2 SASEGT. V lost 3 bases, J lost 4 bases, and 7 bases lay in between. CDR3 length: 13 residues. CDR3 residues: CASSDLRYNEQFF. The CDR3 DNA sequence: TGTGCCAGCAGTGATTTGCGGTACAATGAGCAGTTCTTC.

This clone was recorded only once. The chain recombines TRBV13 with TRBJ2-2; D tentatively reads TRBD1 or TRBD2 (5 bases each). The CDR3 sequence is 14 residues long. The V gene's germline CDR1 is PRHDT and CDR2 FYEKMQ (reference sequence). The V end was cut by 8 bases, the J end by 1 base, with 11 bases between. In DNA form, the CDR3 reads TGTGCCAGCGGACGGGGCGGGAACACCGGGGAGCTGTTTTTT. It codes for CASGRGGNTGELFF.

The rearrangement uses TRBV19 and TRBJ1-1; unclear D gene. The CDR3 is 14 amino acids. Germline V gene data show CDR1 as LNHDA and CDR2 as SQIVND (reference sequence). The ends were cut back, 5 bases at V and 6 bases at J, with 16 bases in the middle. The CDR3: CASSPLEVRSEAFF. The CDR3 nucleotides are TGTGCCAGTAGTCCCCTCGAGGTTCGATCTGAAGCTTTCTTT. The complete variable domain, with remaining parts taken from reference TRBV19 and TRBJ1-1, reads DGGITQSPKYLFRKEGQNVTLSCEQNLNHDAMYWYRQDPGQGLRLIYYSQIVNDFQKGDIAEGYSVSREKKESFPLTVTSAQKNPTAFYLCASSPLEVRSEAFFGQGTRLTVV.

This chain joins TRBV5-6 and TRBJ2-5; D not resolved. Trimming removed 0 bases from V and 2 bases from J, with 14 bases in between. Germline assignment: CDR1 SGHDT and CDR2 YYEEEE. This CDR3 spans 16 amino acids. CDR3 region: CASSLVPFTKQETQYF. The CDR3 region has the DNA TGTGCCAGCAGCTTGGTACCCTTCACCAAGCAAGAGACCCAGTACTTC.

This clone appeared a few times. The J gene is TRBJ2-7, the V gene TRBV6-5, with 11 bases fitting TRBD2. With 7 bases clipped from V and 4 bases from J, the junction kept 6 bases outside the gene matches. This CDR3 has 14 residues. Germline assignment: CDR1 MNHEY and CDR2 SVGAGI. The CDR3 sequence is CASKFLAGGYEQYF. CDR3 bases: TGTGCCAGCAAATTTCTAGCGGGAGGTTACGAGCAGTACTTC.

This chain joins TRBV29-1 and TRBJ2-1; maybe TRBD2 (5 bases). V shed 4 bases and J shed 0 bases, with 10 bases lying between them. The CDR3 length is 14 residues. CDR1 SQVTM and CDR2 ANQGSEA come from the germline V gene. The CDR3 loop reads CSVVRASSYNEQFF. CDR3 coding DNA: TGCAGCGTTGTGAGGGCTAGCTCCTACAATGAGCAGTTCTTC.

The chain uses TRBV4-1 and TRBJ2-1; 9 bases match TRBD2. J gave up 3 bases and V 0 bases, and 6 bases lay outside the gene matches. In germline, CDR1 is MGHRA, CDR2 YSYEKL. This CDR3 contains 17 residues. Here the CDR3 reads CASSQDRLAGIYNEQFF. CDR3 bases: TGCGCCAGCAGCCAAGATCGGCTAGCGGGAATCTACAATGAGCAGTTCTTC.

The V gene is TRBV10-3, the J gene TRBJ2-3; 7 bases are shared with TRBD1. Unmatched junction bases numbered 8, after V lost 10 bases and J lost 4 bases. Germline CDR1 ENHRY, CDR2 SYGVKD. CDR3 length equals 13 residues. CDR3 sequence: CATSRGLADTQYF. The DNA of the CDR3 is TGTGCCACCTCCAGGGGGTTGGCAGATACGCAGTATTTT.

This rearrangement joins TRBV7-8 to TRBJ1-2; no clear D. CDR3 length: 14 amino acids. The V end lost 6 bases, the J end lost 6 bases, and 17 bases lay between the germline ends. Germline CDR1 SGHVS, CDR2 FQNEAQ. Here the CDR3 DNA reads TGTGCCAGCAGACCAATAGACGTGCTAAATGGCTACACCTTC. This sequence encodes CASRPIDVLNGYTF.

This chain uses TRBV7-2 with TRBJ2-3; D is undetermined. Per the germline V gene, CDR1 is SGHTA and CDR2 is FQGNSA. This CDR3 has 12 residues. V was pared by 6 bases and J by 0 bases, with 4 bases between. The CDR3 loop reads CASRTSTDTQYF. CDR3 in DNA: TGTGCCAGCAGGACTAGCACAGATACGCAGTATTTT.

The chain employs TRBV29-1 and TRBJ2-1; no definite D call. The V gene lost 3 bases and the J gene lost 1 base, with 7 bases spanning the gap. The CDR3 length is 13 residues. Looked up from germline, CDR1 is SQVTM and CDR2 is ANQGSEA. CDR3 nucleotides: TGCAGCGTTGATCCGTATTCCTACAATGAGCAGTTCTTC. The encoded protein is CSVDPYSYNEQFF.

V usage is TRBV25-1 and J usage is TRBJ2-1; 9 nucleotides line up with TRBD1. The CDR3 consists of 15 residues. Looked up from germline, CDR1 is MGHDK and CDR2 is SYGVNS. With V trimmed by 2 bases and J by 9 bases, 8 bases remained unmatched. The CDR3 loop reads CASSEGGQGTLEQFF. DNA for the CDR3: TGTGCCAGCAGTGAAGGGGGACAGGGCACCCTTGAGCAGTTCTTC.

V and J are TRBV7-9 and TRBJ2-1; D is possibly TRBD2 (5 bases). V was trimmed by 5 bases and J by 7 bases, leaving 9 bases between them. This CDR3 is built from 12 residues. Per germline, CDR1 SEHNR and CDR2 FQNEAQ (reference sequence). CDR3 residues: CASSRDLNEQFF. CDR3 nucleotide sequence: TGTGCCAGCAGCCGGGATCTGAATGAGCAGTTCTTC.

This rearrangement joins TRBV6-7 to TRBJ2-3; D tentatively fits TRBD1 or TRBD2 (5 bases each). TRBV6-7 is an ORF, and what it does is uncertain. The length of the CDR3 is 18 residues. Trimming took 2 bases from V and 1 from J, leaving 19 bases between them. The CDR3 DNA sequence: TGTGCCAGCAGTTACCTGCCTTCCGGGGACGAGGGCACAGATACGCAGTATTTT. It specifies CASSYLPSGDEGTDTQYF.

The chain combines TRBV4-2 with TRBJ2-3; 11 bases are a match to TRBD2. Germline V lookup: CDR1 LGHNA, CDR2 YNFKEQ. The CDR3 covers 17 residues. With 0 bases clipped from V and 4 bases from J, the junction kept 6 bases outside the gene matches. The CDR3 region has the DNA TGTGCCAGCAGCCAAGATGGTAGCGGGAGGGCGCCAGATACGCAGTATTTT. Its protein product is CASSQDGSGRAPDTQYF.

This chain joins TRBV2 and TRBJ1-4, with 8 bases lining up with TRBD1. The J segment lost 5 bases and the V segment lost 10 bases, leaving 6 bases of the junction unmatched. Per the germline V gene, CDR1 is SNHLY and CDR2 is FYNNEI. CDR3 size: 13 residues. For the CDR3, the DNA is TGTGCCACCAACAGGGGGTGGAATGAAAAACTGTTTTTT. Its translation is CATNRGWNEKLFF.

The chain uses TRBV27 and TRBJ2-3; TRBD2 matches at 14 bases. Germline V lookup: CDR1 MNHEY, CDR2 SMNVEV (reference sequence). This CDR3 region has 15 residues. V was pared by 8 bases and J by 1 base, with 2 bases of the junction left unmatched. In DNA, the CDR3 is TGTGCCAGCGGACTAGCGGGAGGCCGCACAGATACGCAGTATTTT. It encodes CASGLAGGRTDTQYF.

V gene TRBV27 combines with J gene TRBJ1-1, with 8 bases matching TRBD1. The CDR3 covers 15 residues. J lost 2 bases, V lost 0 bases, and 2 bases had no gene match. Germline V gene data show CDR1 as MNHEY and CDR2 as SMNVEV (reference sequence). In nucleotides, the CDR3 is TGTGCCAGCAGTTTATCGGGACAGGTAAACACTGAAGCTTTCTTT. Protein: CASSLSGQVNTEAFF.

The table lists this clone with a count of one. This chain connects TRBV6-1 to TRBJ1-4; 10 bases agree with TRBD1. The V segment lost 7 bases and the J segment 8 bases; nucleotides outside the gene matches: 4. Germline values: CDR1 MNHNS, CDR2 SASEGT. This CDR3 is 13 amino acids long. For the CDR3, the DNA is TGTGCCAGCAATCGGGACAGGGGAGAAAAACTGTTTTTT. It yields the protein CASNRDRGEKLFF.